This TCR beta chain came from a study of Ad26.COV2.S vaccination and SARS-CoV-2 variants (dated by TCRdb to 2020 to 2022). Turning to the overall study: Vaccine-arm donors came from COV1001, a multicentre, randomized, double-blind, placebo-controlled phase I-IIa trial of Ad26.COV2.S in healthy adults. Trial participants were randomized into five groups of five: low-dose or high-dose Ad26.COV2.S given once or twice, or placebo on both occasions. The TCR-sequenced set comprised around 32 samples: around 20 Ad26.COV2.S vaccine recipients, 5 placebo recipients and 8 SARS-CoV-2 convalescent individuals. TCRbeta repertoire sequencing served as the tool for gauging how specific and how broad the SARS-CoV-2-reactive T cell receptors were following Ad26.COV2.S vaccination. Investigators did not know the trial group allocation while performing experiments and assessing outcomes. Ad26.COV2.S was given intramuscularly at 5x10^10 or 1x10^11 viral particles, as a single shot or as two shots 56 days apart.

From the cysteine through the phenylalanine, the CDR3 covers 15 amino acids. The only DNA kept is the CDR3, 45 bases in frame from the first base. V and J lose 3 bases and 0 bases, and a span of 12 bases separates them. As encoded in the germline V gene (reference sequence), CDR1 is LGHDT while CDR2 is YNNKEL. The immunoSEQ Assay was used to sequence TCRbeta CDR3 regions. After extraction, genomic DNA underwent amplification by bias-controlled multiplex PCR, followed by high-throughput sequencing. The paper's processing steps were these. To quantify the absolute abundance of each unique TCRbeta CDR3 region, sequences were collapsed and filtered. T cell fraction was estimated by normalization of TCRbeta template counts to usable DNA, with usable DNA being measured through amplification of reference genes present in all nucleated cells. Repertoire TCRs were annotated as SARS-CoV-2-specific when V gene, CDR3 amino acid sequence and J gene were exactly matched to a known reactive TCR set. MIRA supplied the reference SARS-CoV-2 TCR set, which was filtered for enrichment in COVID-19-positive ImmuneCODE repertoires so that public or cross-reactive TCRs were removed. Using the MIRA antigens, annotated TCRs were further analysed by specific ORF or by position within an ORF. Breadth was defined as the number of annotated unique rearrangements divided by the total number of unique productive rearrangements, and depth was defined as the summed frequency of the annotated unique rearrangements. TCR breadth was compared between groups using two-sided Wilcoxon rank-sum tests. TCRdb limited this immuneACCESS table to in-frame rearrangements with V and J called. A share of clones is missing; checked studies link under half to unresolved V genes, and the rest is unexplained. V, J and clone size are those of that table, while D and trimming were read from the DNA. For this sample the table gives approximately 340,000 clones, of which approximately 84% were detected only once. The top ten clonotypes cover roughly 3.5% of the sample.

The paper's findings and limits, for the study overall: The study lacked the statistical power to compare responses across vaccine doses or regimens. Compared with placebo recipients, Ad26.COV2.S recipients showed higher spike-specific TCR breadth (P = 0.0014). Comparable non-spike TCR breadth was observed between vaccine and placebo recipients, consistent with only spike being contained in the vaccine. According to the authors, total T cell responses may have been underestimated by the TCR breadth and depth analyses. After vaccination, spike-specific CD8+ and CD4+ T cell responses were reported to show substantial breadth.

As to this clone: The target of this receptor is not known. No clone much larger than this one lies a single base away; base qualities are absent.

Sample treatment or condition, as interpreted from the label and publication: about 20 received Ad26.COV2.S at low or high dose, single or two shots; a few received placebo; per-sample allocation not given. For vaccine and placebo recipients, repertoires were sequenced using samples collected on day 63 after the first injection. In Cohort 1b, 25 adults aged 18-55 years were enrolled at a single site in Boston, USA, between 29 July and 7 August 2020. Ad26.COV2.S consisted of a replication-incompetent adenovirus type 26 vector by which a prefusion-stabilized SARS-CoV-2 spike protein from the original Wuhan strain was expressed.

The sequence was collected from a person aged 18-60 years who received the Ad26.COV2.S COVID-19 vaccine or a placebo. The chain is made from TRBV3-1 (or the pseudogene TRBV3-2) and TRBJ2-7; the D call is possibly TRBD1 or TRBD2, each sharing 5 bases. Sequenced here: peripheral blood, sampled in a trial of Ad26.COV2.S vaccine versus placebo. The DNA reads as follows: TGTGCCAGCAGCCATCAGGGCGGGCCCTCCTACGAGCAGTACTTC. Translation gives CASSHQGGPSYEQYF.